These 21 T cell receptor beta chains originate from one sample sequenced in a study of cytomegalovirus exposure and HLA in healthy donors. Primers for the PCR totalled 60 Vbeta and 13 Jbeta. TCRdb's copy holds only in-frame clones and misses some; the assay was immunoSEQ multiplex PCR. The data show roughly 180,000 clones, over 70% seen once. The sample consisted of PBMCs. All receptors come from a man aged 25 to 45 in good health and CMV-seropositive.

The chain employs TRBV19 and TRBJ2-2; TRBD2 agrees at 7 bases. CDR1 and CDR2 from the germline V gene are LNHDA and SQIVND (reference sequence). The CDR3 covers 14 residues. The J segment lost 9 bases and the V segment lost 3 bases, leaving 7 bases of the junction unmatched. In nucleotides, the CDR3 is TGTGCCAGTAGTATTGAGCGGGATGACCGGGAGCTGTTTTTT. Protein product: CASSIERDDRELFF.

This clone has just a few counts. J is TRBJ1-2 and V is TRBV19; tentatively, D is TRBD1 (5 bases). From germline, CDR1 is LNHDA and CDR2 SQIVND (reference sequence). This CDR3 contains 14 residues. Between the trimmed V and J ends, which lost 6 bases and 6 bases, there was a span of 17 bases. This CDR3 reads CASSPPLGGDGYTF. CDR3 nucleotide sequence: TGTGCCAGTAGCCCTCCATTGGGGGGTGATGGCTACACCTTC.

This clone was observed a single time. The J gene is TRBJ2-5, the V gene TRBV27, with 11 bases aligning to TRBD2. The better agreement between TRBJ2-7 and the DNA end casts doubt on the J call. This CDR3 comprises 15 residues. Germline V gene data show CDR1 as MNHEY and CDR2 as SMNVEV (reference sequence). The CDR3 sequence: CASSLAGGRGHEQYF. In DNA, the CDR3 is TGTGCCAGCAGCCTAGCGGGAGGCCGGGGGCACGAGCAGTACTTC.

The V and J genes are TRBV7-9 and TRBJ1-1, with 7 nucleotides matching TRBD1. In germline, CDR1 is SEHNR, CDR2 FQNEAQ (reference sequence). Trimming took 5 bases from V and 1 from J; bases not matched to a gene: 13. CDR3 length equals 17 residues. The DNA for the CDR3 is TGTGCCAGCAGCACGGGGGACAGCACAGGAAAGAACACTGAAGCTTTCTTT. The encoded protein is CASSTGDSTGKNTEAFF.

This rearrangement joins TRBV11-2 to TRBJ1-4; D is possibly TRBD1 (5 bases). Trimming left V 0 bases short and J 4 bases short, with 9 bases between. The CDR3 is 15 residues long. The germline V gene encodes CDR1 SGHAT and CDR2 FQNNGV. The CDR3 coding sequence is TGTGCCAGCAGCTTAGACAGTCAGGGTAATGAAAAACTGTTTTTT. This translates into CASSLDSQGNEKLFF.

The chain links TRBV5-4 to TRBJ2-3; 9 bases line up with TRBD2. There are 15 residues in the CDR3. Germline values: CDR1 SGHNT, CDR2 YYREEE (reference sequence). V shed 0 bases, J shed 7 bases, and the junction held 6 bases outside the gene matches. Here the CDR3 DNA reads TGTGCCAGCAGCTTGGGACTAGCGGAACCTTATACGCAGTATTTT. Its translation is CASSLGLAEPYTQYF. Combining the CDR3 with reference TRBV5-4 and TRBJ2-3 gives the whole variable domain ETGVTQSPTHLIKTRGQQVTLRCSSQSGHNTVSWYQQALGQGPQFIFQYYREEENGRGNFPPRFSGLQFPNYSSELNVNALELDDSALYLCASSLGLAEPYTQYFGPGTRLTVL.

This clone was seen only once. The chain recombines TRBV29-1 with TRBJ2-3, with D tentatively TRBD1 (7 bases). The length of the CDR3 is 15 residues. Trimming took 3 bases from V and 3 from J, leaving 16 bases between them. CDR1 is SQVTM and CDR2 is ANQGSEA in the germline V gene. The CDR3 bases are TGCAGCGTTGACCGCTTCGCGGGACAGACAGATACGCAGTATTTT. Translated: CSVDRFAGQTDTQYF.

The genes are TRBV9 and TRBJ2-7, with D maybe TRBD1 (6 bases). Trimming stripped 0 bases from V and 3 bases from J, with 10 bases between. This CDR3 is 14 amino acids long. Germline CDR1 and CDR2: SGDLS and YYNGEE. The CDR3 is CASSVADRNYEQYF. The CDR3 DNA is TGTGCCAGCAGCGTAGCTGACAGGAACTACGAGCAGTACTTC.

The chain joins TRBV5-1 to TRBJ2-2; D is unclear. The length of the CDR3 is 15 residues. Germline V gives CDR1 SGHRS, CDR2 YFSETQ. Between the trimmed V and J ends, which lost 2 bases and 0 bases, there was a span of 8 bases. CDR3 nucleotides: TGCGCCAGCAGCTTCGAGGCGACGAACACCGGGGAGCTGTTTTTT. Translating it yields CASSFEATNTGELFF. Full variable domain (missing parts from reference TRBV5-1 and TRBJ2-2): KAGVTQTPRYLIKTRGQQVTLSCSPISGHRSVSWYQQTPGQGLQFLFEYFSETQRNKGNFPGRFSGRQFSNSRSEMNVSTLELGDSALYLCASSFEATNTGELFFGEGSRLTVL.

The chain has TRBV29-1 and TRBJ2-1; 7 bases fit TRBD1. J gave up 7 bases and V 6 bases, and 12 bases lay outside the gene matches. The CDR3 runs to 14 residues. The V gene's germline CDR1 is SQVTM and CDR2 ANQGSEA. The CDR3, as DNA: TGCAGCGTCGCCTGGGGGACAGCGCCGAATGAGCAGTTCTTC. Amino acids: CSVAWGTAPNEQFF.

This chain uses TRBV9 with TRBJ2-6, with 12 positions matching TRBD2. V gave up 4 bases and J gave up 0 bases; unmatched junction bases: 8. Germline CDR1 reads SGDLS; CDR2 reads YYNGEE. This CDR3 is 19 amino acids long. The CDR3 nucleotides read TGTGCCAGCAGCCTAGCACTAGCGGGAGGTAACTCTGGGGCCAACGTCCTGACTTTC. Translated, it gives CASSLALAGGNSGANVLTF. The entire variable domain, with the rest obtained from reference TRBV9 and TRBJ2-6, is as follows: DSGVTQTPKHLITATGQRVTLRCSPRSGDLSVYWYQQSLDQGLQFLIQYYNGEERAKGNILERFSAQQFPDLHSELNLSSLELGDSALYFCASSLALAGGNSGANVLTFGAGSRLTVL.

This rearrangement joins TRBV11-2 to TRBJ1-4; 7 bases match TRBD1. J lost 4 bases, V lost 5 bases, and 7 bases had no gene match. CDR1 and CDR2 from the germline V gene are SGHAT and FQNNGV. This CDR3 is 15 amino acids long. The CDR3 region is CASSPRDSSNEKLFF. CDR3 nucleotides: TGTGCCAGCAGCCCAAGGGACAGCAGTAATGAAAAACTGTTTTTT.

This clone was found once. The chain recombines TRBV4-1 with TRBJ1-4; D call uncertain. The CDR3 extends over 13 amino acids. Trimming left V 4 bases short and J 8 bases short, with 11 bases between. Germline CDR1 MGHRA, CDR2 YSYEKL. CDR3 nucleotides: TGCGCCAGCAGCCGCGCGGGTGTAGAAAAACTGTTTTTT. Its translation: CASSRAGVEKLFF.

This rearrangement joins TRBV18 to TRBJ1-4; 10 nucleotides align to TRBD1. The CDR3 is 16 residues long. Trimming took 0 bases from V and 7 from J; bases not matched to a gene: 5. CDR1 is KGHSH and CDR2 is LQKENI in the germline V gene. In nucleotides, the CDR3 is TGTGCCAGCTCACCACCGACAGGGGGCCTCGGTGAAAAACTGTTTTTT. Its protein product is CASSPPTGGLGEKLFF.

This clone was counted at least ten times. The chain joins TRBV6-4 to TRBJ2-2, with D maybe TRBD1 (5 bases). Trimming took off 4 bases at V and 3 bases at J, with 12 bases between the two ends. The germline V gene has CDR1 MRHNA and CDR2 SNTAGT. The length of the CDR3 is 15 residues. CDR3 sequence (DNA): TGTGCCAGCAGTGTGGGGCCCGCGGACACCGGGGAGCTGTTTTTT. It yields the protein CASSVGPADTGELFF.

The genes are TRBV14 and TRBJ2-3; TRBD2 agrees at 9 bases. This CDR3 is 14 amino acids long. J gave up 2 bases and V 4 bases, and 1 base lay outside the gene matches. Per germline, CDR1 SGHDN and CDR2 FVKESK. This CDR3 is CASSLGLATDTQYF. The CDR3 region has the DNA TGTGCCAGCAGCCTGGGACTAGCCACAGATACGCAGTATTTT.

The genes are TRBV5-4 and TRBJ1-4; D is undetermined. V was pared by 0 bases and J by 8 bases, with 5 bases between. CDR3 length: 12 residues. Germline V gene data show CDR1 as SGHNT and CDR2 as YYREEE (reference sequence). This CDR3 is CASSLAGEKLFF. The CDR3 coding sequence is TGTGCCAGCAGCTTGGCCGGGGAAAAACTGTTTTTT.

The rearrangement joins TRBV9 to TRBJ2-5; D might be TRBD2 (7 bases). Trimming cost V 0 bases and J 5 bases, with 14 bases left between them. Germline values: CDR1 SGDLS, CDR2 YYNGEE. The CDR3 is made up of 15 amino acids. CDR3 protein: CASSVAGGPWETQYF. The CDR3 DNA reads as TGTGCCAGCAGCGTAGCGGGGGGCCCCTGGGAGACCCAGTACTTC.

The CDR3 region has the DNA TGTGCCAGCAGTGTCACTAGCCATAAAGAGACCCAGTACTTC. Translated, it gives CASSVTSHKETQYF. The rearrangement joins TRBV6-1 to TRBJ2-5; possible D gene TRBD2, 6 bases. The V end lost 4 bases, the J end lost 3 bases, and 12 bases lay between the germline ends. The CDR3 has 14 residues. CDR1 and CDR2 (germline): MNHNS, SASEGT.

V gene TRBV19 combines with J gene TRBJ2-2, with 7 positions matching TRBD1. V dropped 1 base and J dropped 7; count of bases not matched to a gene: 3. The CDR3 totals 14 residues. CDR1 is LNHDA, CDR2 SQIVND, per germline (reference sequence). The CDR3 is CASSIAGDSGELFF. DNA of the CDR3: TGTGCCAGTAGTATAGCCGGGGACAGCGGGGAGCTGTTTTTT.

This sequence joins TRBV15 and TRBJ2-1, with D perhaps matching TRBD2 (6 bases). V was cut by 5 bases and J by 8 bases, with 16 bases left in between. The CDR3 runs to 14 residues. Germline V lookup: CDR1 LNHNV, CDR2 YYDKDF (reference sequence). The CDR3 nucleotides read TGTGCCACCAGCCGGGAGAAGGTACAGGATGAGCAGTTCTTC. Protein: CATSREKVQDEQFF.